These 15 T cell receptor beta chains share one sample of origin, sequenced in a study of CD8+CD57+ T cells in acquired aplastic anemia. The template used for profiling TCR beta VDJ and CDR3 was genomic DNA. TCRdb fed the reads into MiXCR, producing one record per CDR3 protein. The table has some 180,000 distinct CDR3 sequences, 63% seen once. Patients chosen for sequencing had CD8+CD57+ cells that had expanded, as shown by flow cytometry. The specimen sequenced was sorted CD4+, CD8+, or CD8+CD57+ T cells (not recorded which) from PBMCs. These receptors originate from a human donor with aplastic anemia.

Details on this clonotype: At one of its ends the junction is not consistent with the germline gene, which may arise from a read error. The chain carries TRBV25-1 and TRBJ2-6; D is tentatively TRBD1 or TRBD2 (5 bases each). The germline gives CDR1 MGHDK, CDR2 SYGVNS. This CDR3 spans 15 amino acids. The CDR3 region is CASSPDTAGANVLAF. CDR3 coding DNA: TGTGCCAGCAGTCCTGACACCGCCGGGGCCAACGTCCTGGCTTTC.

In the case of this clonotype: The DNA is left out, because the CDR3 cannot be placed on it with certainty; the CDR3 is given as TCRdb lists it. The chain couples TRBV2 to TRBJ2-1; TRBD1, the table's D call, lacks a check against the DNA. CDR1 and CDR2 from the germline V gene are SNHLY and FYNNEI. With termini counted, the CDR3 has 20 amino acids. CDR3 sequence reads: CASRAGANVLTFGAYNEQFF.

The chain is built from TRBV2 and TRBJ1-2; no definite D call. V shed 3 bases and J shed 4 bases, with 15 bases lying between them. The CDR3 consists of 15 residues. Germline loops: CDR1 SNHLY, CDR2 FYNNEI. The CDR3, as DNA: TGTGCCAGCAGTGATGAGGCACATCGGGGCTATGGCTACACCTTC. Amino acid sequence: CASSDEAHRGYGYTF.

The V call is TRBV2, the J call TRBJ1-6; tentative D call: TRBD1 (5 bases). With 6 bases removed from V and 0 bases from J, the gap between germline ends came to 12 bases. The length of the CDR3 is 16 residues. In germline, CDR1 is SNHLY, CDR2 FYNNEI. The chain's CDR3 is CASSVVGDSYNSPLHF. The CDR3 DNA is TGTGCCAGCAGCGTAGTAGGGGACTCCTATAATTCACCCCTCCACTTT.

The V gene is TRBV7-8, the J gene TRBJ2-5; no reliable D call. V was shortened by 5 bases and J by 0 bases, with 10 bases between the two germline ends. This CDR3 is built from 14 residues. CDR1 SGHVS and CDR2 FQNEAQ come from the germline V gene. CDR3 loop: CASSPRLNQETQYF. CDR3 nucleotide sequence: TGTGCCAGCAGCCCCCGACTGAACCAAGAGACCCAGTACTTC.

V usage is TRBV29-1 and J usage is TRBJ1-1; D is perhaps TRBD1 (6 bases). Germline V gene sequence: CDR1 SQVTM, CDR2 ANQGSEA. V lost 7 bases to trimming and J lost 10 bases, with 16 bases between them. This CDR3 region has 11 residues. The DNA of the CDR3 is TGCAGCGCTACGGACAGCTCTGGAGCTTTCTTT. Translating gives CSATDSSGAFF. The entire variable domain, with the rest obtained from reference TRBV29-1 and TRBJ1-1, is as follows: SAVISQKPSRDICQRGTSLTIQCQVDSQVTMMFWYRQQPGQSLTLIATANQGSEATYESGFVIDKFPISRPNLTFSTLTVSNMSPEDSSIYLCSATDSSGAFFGQGTRLTVV.

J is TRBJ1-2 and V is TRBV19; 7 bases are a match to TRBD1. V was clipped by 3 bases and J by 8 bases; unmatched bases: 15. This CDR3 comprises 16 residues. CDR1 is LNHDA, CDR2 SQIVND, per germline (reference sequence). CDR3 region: CASSMSGEGAFGGYTF. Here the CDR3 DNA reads TGTGCCAGTAGTATGTCCGGTGAGGGGGCCTTTGGCGGCTACACCTTC.

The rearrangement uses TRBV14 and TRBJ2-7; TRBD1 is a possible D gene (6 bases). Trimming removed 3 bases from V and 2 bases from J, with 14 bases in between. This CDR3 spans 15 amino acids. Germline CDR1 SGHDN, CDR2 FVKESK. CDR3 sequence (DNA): TGTGCCAGCAGCCACAGCACAGGGTTAGCCTACGAGCAGTACTTC. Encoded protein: CASSHSTGLAYEQYF.

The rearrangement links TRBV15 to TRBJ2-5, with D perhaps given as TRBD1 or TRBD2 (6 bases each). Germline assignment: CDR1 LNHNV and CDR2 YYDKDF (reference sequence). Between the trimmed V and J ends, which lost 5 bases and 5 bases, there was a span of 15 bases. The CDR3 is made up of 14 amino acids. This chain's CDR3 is CATSPDQGRETQYF. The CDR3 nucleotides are TGTGCCACCAGCCCCGATCAGGGGAGGGAGACCCAGTACTTC. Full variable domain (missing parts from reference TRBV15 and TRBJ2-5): DAMVIQNPRYQVTQFGKPVTLSCSQTLNHNVMYWYQQKSSQAPKLLFHYYDKDFNNEADTPDNFQSRRPNTSFCFLDIRSPGLGDTAMYLCATSPDQGRETQYFGPGTRLLVL.

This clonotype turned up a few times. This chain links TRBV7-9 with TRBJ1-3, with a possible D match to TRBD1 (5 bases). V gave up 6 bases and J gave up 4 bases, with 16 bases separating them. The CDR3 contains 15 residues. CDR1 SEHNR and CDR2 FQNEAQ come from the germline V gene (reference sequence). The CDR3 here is CASSRDTGGGNTIYF. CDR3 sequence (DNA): TGTGCCAGCAGTCGCGACACAGGCGGAGGAAACACCATATATTTT.

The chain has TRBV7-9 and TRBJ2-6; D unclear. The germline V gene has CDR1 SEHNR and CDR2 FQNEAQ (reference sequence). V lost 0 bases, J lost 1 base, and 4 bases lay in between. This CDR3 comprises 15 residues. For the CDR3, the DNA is TGTGCCAGCAGCTTAGCGGGGTCTGGGGCCAACGTCCTGACTTTC. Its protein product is CASSLAGSGANVLTF.

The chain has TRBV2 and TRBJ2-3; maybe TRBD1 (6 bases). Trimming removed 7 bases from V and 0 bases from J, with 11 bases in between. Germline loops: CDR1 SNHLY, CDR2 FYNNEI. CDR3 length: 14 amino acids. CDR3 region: CASIGDKSTDTQYF. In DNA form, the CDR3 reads TGTGCCAGCATAGGGGACAAAAGCACAGATACGCAGTATTTT.

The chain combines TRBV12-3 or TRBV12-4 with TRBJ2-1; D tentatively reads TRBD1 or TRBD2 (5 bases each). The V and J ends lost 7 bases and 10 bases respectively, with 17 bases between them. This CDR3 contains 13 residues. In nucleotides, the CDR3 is TGTGCCAGCACGTTAGATTCTTGGGGGGAGCAGTTCTTC. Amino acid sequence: CASTLDSWGEQFF.

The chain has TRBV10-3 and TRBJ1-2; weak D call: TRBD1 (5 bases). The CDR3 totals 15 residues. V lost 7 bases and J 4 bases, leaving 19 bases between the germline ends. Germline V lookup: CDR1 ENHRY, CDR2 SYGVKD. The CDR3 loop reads CAIKGSAVDSYGYTF. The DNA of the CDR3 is TGTGCCATCAAAGGTTCCGCGGTAGACAGCTATGGCTACACCTTC.

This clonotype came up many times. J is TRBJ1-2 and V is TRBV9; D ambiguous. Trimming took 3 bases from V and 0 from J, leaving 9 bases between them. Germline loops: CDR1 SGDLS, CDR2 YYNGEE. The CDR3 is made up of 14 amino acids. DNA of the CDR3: TGTGCCAGCAGCGAGGACGGAGCTAACTATGGCTACACCTTC. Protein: CASSEDGANYGYTF.